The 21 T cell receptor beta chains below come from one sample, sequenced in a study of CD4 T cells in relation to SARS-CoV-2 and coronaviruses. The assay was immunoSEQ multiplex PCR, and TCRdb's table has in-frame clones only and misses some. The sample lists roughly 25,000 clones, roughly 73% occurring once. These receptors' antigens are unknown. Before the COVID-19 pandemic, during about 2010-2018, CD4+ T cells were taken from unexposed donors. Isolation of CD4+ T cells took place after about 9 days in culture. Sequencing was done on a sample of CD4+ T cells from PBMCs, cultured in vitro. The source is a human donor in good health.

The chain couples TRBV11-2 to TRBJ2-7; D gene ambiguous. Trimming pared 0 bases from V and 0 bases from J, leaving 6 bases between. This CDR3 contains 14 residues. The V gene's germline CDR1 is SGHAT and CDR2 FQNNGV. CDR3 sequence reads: CASSLDLGSYEQYF. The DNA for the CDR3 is TGTGCCAGCAGCTTAGATCTCGGCTCCTACGAGCAGTACTTC.

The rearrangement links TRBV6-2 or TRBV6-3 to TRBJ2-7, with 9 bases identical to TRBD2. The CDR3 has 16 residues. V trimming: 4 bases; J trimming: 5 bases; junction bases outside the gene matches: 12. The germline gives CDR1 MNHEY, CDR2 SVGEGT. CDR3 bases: TGTGCCAGCAGTTCCCCCCTCCTAGCGGGGAGCGACGAGCAGTACTTC. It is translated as CASSSPLLAGSDEQYF.

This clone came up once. CDR3 in DNA: TGTGCCAGCAGCTCAAACAGGGCTCAAGAGACCCAGTACTTC. It encodes CASSSNRAQETQYF. This chain joins TRBV7-2 and TRBJ2-5; TRBD1 might be the D (6 bases). This CDR3 has 14 residues. With 4 bases removed from V and 2 bases from J, the gap between germline ends came to 11 bases. Germline V lookup: CDR1 SGHTA, CDR2 FQGNSA.

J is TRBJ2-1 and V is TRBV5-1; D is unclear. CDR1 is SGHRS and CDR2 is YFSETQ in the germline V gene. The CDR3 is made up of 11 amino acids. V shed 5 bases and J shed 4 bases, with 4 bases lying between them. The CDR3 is CASSSYNEQFF. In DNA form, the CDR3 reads TGCGCCAGCAGTTCGTACAATGAGCAGTTCTTC.

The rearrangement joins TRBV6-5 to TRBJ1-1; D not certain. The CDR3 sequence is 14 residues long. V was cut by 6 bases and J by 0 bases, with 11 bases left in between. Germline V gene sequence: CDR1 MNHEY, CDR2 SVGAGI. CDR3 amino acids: CASRFGWVNTEAFF. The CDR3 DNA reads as TGTGCCAGCAGGTTTGGGTGGGTGAACACTGAAGCTTTCTTT.

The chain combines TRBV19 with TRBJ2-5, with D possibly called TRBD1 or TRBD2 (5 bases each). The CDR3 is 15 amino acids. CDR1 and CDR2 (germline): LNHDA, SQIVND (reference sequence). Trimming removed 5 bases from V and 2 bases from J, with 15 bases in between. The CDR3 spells CASSWAGTSQETQYF. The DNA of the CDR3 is TGTGCCAGTAGTTGGGCAGGGACCTCTCAAGAGACCCAGTACTTC.

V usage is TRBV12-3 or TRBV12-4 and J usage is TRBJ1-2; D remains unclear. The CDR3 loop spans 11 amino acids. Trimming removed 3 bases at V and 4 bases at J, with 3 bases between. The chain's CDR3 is CASSFLYGYTF. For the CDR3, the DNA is TGTGCCAGCAGTTTCCTCTATGGCTACACCTTC.

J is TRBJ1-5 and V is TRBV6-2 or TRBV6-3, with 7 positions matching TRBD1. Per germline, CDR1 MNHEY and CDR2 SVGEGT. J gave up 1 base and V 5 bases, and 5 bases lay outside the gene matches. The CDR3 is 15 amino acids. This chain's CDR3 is CASSGTAVSNQPQHF. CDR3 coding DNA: TGTGCCAGCAGTGGGACAGCGGTGAGCAATCAGCCCCAGCATTTT.

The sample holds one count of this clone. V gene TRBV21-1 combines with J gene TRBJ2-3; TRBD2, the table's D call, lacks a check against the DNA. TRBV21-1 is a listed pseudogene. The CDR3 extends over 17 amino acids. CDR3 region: CASSKNRLAGGPDTQYF. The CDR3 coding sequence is TGTGCCAGCAGCAAAAATCGACTAGCGGGGGGCCCTGACACGCAGTATTTT.

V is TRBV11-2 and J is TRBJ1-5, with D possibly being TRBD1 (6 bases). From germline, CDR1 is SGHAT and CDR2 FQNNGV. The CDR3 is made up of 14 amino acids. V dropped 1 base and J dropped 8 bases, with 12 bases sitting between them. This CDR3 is CASSLAGGAEPQHF. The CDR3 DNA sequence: TGTGCCAGCAGCTTAGCGGGGGGCGCGGAGCCCCAGCATTTT.

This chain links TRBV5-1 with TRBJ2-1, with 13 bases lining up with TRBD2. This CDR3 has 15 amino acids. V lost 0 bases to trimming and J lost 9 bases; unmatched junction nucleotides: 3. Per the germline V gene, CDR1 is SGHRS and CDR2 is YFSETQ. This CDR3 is CASSLARLAGGEQFF. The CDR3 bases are TGCGCCAGCAGCTTGGCTCGACTAGCGGGAGGTGAGCAGTTCTTC.

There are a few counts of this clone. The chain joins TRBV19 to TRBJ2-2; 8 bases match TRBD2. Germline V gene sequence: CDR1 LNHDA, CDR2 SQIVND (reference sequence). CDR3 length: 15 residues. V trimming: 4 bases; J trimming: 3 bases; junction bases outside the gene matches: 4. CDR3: CASSRTSRDTGELFF. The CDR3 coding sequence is TGTGCCAGTAGTAGGACTAGCCGGGACACCGGGGAGCTGTTTTTT.

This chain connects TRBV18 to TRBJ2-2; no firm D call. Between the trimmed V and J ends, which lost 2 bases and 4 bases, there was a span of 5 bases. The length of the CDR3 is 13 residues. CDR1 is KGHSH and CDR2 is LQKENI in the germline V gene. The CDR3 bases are TGTGCCAGCTCACCAGACCGCACCGGGGAGCTGTTTTTT. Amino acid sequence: CASSPDRTGELFF. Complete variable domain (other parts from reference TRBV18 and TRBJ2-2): NAGVMQNPRHLVRRRGQEARLRCSPMKGHSHVYWYRQLPEEGLKFMVYLQKENIIDESGMPKERFSAEFPKEGPSILRIQQVVRGDSAAYFCASSPDRTGELFFGEGSRLTVL.

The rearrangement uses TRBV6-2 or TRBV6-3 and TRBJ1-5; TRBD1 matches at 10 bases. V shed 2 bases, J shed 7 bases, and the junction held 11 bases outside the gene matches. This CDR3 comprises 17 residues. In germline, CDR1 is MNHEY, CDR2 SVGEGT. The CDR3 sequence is CASSYDSGQGEGQPQHF. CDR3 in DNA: TGTGCCAGCAGTTACGATAGCGGACAGGGGGAAGGGCAGCCCCAGCATTTT.

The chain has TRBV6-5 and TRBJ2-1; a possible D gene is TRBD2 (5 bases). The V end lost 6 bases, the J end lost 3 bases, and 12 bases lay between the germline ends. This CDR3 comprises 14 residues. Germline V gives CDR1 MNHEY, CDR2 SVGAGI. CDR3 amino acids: CASRRAEIYNEQFF. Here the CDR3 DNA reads TGTGCCAGCAGGAGGGCGGAAATCTACAATGAGCAGTTCTTC.

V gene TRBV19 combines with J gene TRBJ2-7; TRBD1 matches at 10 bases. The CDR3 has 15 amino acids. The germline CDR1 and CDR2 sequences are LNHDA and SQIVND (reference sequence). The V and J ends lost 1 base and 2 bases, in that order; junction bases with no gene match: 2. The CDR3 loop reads CASSIAGTGAYEQYF. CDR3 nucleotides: TGTGCCAGTAGTATAGCGGGGACAGGGGCCTACGAGCAGTACTTC.

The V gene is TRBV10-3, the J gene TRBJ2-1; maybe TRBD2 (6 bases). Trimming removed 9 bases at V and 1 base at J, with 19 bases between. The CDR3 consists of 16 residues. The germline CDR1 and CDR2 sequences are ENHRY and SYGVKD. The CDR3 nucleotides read TGTGCCATTCAGGGCTGGGACTCACATTCCTACAATGAGCAGTTCTTC. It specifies CAIQGWDSHSYNEQFF.

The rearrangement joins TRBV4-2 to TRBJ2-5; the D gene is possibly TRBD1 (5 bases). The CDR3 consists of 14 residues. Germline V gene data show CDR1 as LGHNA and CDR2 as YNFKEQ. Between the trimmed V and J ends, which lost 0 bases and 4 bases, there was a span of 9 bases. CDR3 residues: CASSQDRTGETQYF. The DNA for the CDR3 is TGTGCCAGCAGCCAAGATCGAACAGGAGAGACCCAGTACTTC.

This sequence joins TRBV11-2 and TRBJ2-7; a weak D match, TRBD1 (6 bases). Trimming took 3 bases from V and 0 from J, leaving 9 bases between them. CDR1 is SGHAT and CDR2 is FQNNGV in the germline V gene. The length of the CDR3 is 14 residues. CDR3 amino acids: CASSFIGGSYEQYF. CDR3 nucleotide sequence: TGTGCCAGCAGCTTTATAGGGGGCTCCTACGAGCAGTACTTC. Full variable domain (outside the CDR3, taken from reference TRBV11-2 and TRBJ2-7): EAGVAQSPRYKIIEKRQSVAFWCNPISGHATLYWYQQILGQGPKLLIQFQNNGVVDDSQLPKDRFSAERLKGVDSTLKIQPAKLEDSAVYLCASSFIGGSYEQYFGPGTRLTVT.

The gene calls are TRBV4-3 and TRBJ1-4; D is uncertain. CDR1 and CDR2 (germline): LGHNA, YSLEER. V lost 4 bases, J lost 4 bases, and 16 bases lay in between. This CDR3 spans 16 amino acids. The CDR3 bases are TGCGCCAGCAGCCTCAGCGGCCCGAGAAATAATGAAAAACTGTTTTTT. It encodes CASSLSGPRNNEKLFF.

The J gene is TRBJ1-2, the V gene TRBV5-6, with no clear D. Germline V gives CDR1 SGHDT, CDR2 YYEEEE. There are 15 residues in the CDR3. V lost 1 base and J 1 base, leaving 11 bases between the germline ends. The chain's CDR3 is CASSLWQAHNYGYTF. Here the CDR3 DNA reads TGTGCCAGCAGCTTGTGGCAGGCACATAACTATGGCTACACCTTC.